The TCR beta chain under discussion was sequenced for a study of shared clonotypes between healthy human individuals. Whole-study results and caveats: An expected dependence of interdonor clonotype sharing on sequencing depth was noted. Relative to their counterparts shared across all four donors, non-shared clonotypes exhibited diminished generation probabilities.

Researchers ran the assay at a deep level. The sorted-subset replicate PCRs were given around 0.2 ug DNA, which is tens of thousands of T cell genomes. Sequenced by immunoSEQ multiplex PCR; TCRdb stores in-frame clones only, minus some. The repertoire includes around 2,000,000 clones, less than 95% of them detected once, and around 1.1% sits in the top ten. As defined, naive CD8 cells were CD45RO-negative and positively selected for CCR7, with terminally differentiated effector memory CD45RA+ cells excluded. Trimming cost V 5 bases and J 5 bases, with 16 bases left between them. CDR1 is SGHNT, CDR2 YYREEE, per germline (reference sequence). The CDR3 totals 14 residues. Comments on this clone: Its antigen is as yet unknown.

V and J are TRBV5-4 and TRBJ1-2; D call uncertain. This TCR came from a man aged 18 to 29 in good health. The sequenced sample consisted of naive CD8+ T cells sorted from blood. The CDR3 reads CASSIFLSDYGYTF. The CDR3 coding sequence is TGTGCCAGCAGTATATTTTTGAGCGATTATGGCTACACCTTC. The whole variable domain, remainder taken from reference TRBV5-4 and TRBJ1-2, is ETGVTQSPTHLIKTRGQQVTLRCSSQSGHNTVSWYQQALGQGPQFIFQYYREEENGRGNFPPRFSGLQFPNYSSELNVNALELDDSALYLCASSIFLSDYGYTFGSGTRLTVV.